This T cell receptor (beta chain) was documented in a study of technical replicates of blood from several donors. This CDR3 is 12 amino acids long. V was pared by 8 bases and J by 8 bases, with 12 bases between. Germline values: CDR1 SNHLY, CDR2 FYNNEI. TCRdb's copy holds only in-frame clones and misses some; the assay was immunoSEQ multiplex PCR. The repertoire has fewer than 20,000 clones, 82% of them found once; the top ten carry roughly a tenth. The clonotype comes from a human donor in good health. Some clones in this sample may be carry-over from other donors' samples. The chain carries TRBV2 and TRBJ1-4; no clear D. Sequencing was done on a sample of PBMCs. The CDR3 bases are TGTGCCAGCGGACTTTTTAGCGAAAAACTGTTTTTT. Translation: CASGLFSEKLFF.